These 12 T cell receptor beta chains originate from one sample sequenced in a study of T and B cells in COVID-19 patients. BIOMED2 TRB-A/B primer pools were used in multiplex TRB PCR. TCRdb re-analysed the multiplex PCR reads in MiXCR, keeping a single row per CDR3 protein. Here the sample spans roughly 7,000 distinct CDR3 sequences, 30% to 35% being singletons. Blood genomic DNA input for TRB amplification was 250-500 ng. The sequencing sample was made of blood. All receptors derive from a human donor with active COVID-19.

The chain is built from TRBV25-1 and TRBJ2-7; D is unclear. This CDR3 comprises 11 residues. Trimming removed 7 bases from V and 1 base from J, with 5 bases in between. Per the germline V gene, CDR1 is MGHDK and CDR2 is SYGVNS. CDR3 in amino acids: CASTGSYEQYF. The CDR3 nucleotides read TGTGCCAGCACAGGTTCCTACGAGCAGTACTTC.

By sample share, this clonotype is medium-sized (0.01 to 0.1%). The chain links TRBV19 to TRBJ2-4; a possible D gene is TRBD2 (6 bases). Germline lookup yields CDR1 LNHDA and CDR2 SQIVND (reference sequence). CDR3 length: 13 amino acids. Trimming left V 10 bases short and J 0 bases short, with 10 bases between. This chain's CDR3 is CATRGLAKNIQYF. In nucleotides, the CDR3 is TGTGCCACCCGGGGACTAGCCAAAAACATTCAGTACTTC.

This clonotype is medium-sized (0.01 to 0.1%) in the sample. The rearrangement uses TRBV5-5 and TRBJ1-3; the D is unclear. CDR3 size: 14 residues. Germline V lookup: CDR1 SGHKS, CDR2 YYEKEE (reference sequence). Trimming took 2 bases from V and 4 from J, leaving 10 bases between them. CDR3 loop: CASSFKGGGNTIYF. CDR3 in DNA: TGTGCCAGCAGCTTCAAGGGCGGGGGAAACACCATATATTTT.

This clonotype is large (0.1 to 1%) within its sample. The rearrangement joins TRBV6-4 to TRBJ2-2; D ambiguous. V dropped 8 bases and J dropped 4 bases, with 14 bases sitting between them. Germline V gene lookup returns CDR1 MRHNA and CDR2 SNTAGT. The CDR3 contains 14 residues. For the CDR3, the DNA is TGTGCCAGCGCTGGTTCGGATGGCACCGGGGAGCTGTTTTTT. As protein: CASAGSDGTGELFF.

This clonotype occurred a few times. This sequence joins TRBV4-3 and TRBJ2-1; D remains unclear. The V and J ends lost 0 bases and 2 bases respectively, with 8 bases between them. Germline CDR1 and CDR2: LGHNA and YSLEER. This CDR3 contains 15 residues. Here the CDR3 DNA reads TGCGCCAGCAGCCAAGATCGTGAGACCTACAATGAGCAGTTCTTC. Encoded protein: CASSQDRETYNEQFF.

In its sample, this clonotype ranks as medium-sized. The CDR3 loop is CASSKRQGYEQYF. The CDR3 coding sequence is TGTGCCAGTAGTAAGAGACAGGGTTACGAGCAGTACTTC. The chain employs TRBV19 and TRBJ2-7; TRBD1 matches 7 bases. CDR3 length equals 13 residues. Germline V CDR1 and CDR2: LNHDA, SQIVND (reference sequence). Unmatched junction bases numbered 4, after V lost 4 bases and J lost 4 bases.

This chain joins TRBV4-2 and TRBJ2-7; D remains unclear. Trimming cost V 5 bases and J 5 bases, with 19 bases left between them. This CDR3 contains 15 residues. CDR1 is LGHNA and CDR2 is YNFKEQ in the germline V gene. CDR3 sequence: CASSNPGSEGHEQYF. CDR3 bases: TGTGCCAGCAGCAATCCGGGCAGCGAAGGGCACGAGCAGTACTTC.

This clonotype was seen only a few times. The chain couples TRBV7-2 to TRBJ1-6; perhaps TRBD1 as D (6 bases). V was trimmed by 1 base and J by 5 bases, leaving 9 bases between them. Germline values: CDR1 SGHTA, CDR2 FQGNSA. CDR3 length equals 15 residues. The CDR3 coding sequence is TGTGCCAGCAGCTTAGTTACAGGGAATAATTCACCCCTCCACTTT. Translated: CASSLVTGNNSPLHF. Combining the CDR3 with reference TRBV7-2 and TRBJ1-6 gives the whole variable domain GAGVSQSPSNKVTEKGKDVELRCDPISGHTALYWYRQSLGQGLEFLIYFQGNSAPDKSGLPSDRFSAERTGGSVSTLTIQRTQQEDSAVYLCASSLVTGNNSPLHFGNGTRLTVT.

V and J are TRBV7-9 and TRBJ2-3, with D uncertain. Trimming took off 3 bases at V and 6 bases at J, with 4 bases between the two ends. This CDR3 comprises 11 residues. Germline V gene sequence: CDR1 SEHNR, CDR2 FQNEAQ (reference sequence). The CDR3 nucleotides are TGTGCCAGCAGCTTGGAGGATACGCAGTATTTT. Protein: CASSLEDTQYF.

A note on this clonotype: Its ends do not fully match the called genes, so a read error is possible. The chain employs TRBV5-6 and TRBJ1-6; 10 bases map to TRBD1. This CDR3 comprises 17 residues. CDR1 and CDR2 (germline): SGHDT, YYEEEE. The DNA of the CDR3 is TGCGCCAGCAGCTTGGTAATCCGACAGGGGGCGGATTCACCCCTCCACTTT. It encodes CASSLVIRQGADSPLHF.

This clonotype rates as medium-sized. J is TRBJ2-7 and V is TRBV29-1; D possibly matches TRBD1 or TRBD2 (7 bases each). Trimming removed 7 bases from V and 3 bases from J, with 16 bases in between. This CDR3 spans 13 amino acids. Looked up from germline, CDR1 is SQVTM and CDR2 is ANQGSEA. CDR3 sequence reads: CSASGGGNYEQYF. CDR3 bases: TGCAGCGCCTCAGGGGGGGGAAACTACGAGCAGTACTTC.

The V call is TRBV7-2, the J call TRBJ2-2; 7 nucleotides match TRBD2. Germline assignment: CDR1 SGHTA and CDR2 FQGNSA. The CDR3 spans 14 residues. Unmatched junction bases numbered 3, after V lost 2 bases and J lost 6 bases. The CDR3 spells CASSLRGGAGELFF. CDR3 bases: TGTGCCAGCAGCTTACGTGGGGGGGCCGGGGAGCTGTTTTTT.